This TCR beta chain was documented in a study of molecular identifiers for immune sequencing clone quantification. RNA fractions of 10%, 30% or 50% and roughly 17,000 to 1,100,000 sorted cells were the source of naive CD8 libraries. Bulk libraries came from a prior protocol with listed TCR primers. TCRdb re-called the PCR reads with MiXCR, one entry per CDR3 protein. The repertoire holds about 500,000 distinct CDR3 sequences, with 25% as singletons. This clonotype was recorded many times. The antigen remains unidentified. Germline lookup yields CDR1 SGHRS and CDR2 YFSETQ. The length of the CDR3 is 13 residues. Between the trimmed V and J ends, which lost 3 bases and 2 bases, there was a span of 8 bases. Regarding the study as a whole: In naive cells, under 1% of molecules belonged to clones above 20 RNA copies, against over 97% in effector cells.

The sample was naive CD8+ T cells from blood, with Jurkat cell RNA spiked in. Subset in this sample: FACS-sorted CD8+CD4-CCR7+CD45RA+ naive T cells. The receptor's source is a human donor in good health. Some libraries in this study had Jurkat cell RNA spiked in. This chain connects TRBV5-1 to TRBJ2-5, with D unclear. DNA of the CDR3: TGCGCCAGCAGCTCGACCTTACAAGAGACCCAGTACTTC. Translating gives CASSSTLQETQYF.